This T cell receptor (beta chain) stems from a study of blood T cell repertoires in COVID-19. Across the study: There were acute and convalescent COVID-19 samples, and they came from the United States, Italy and Spain.

In the original processing: Scientists estimated how many nucleated cells there were by amplifying reference gene primers. Here immunoSEQ multiplex PCR was the method, and the copy in TCRdb shows in-frame clones only, minus some. The V and J calls and clone size are taken from that table; D and trimming were inferred from the DNA. The sample shows a few hundred thousand clones, approximately 80% of them seen only once. Germline V gives CDR1 SGHTA, CDR2 FQGNSA. The trim removed 3 bases at V and 5 bases at J, leaving 6 bases unmatched. The CDR3 has 14 residues. The chain couples TRBV7-2 to TRBJ2-7; 8 nucleotides line up with TRBD1. This TCR derives from a woman of 80 years or more with COVID-19, enrolled during active disease. Sample: peripheral blood. CDR3 amino acids: CASSFRTGTHEQYF. The CDR3 DNA is TGTGCCAGCAGCTTCCGGACAGGGACCCACGAGCAGTACTTC.